These T cell receptor beta chains were read from a single sample in a study of CD8 T cells in ankylosing spondylitis. TCRdb recomputed calls from the 5' RACE reads with MiXCR, one row per CDR3 protein. This sample carries about 320,000 distinct CDR3 sequences, about 9.9% of them seen once, and the ten largest clones take about 10%. Sequencing input: blood, either unsorted or a sorted T cell fraction (not recorded which). These receptors were taken from a female donor with ankylosing spondylitis or in good health (not recorded which). CDR3s include the opening cysteine and the closing phenylalanine or tryptophan. D genes are given only for firm matches. Some rows mark clone size as missing; the rest say once, few, many or name a class of expanded clone.

D gene	clone size	V gene	J gene	CDR3 protein	CDR3 DNA
-	many	TRBV20-1	TRBJ1-2	CSARSDRNYGYTF	TGCAGTGCTAGGTCCGACAGGAATTATGGCTACACCTTC
TRBD1	many	TRBV15	TRBJ1-4	CATSKKTGQFATNEKLFF	TGTGCCACCAGCAAGAAGACAGGGCAGTTCGCAACTAATGAAAAACTGTTTTTT
-	many	TRBV20-1	TRBJ1-4	CSAINQGDNEKLFF	TGCAGTGCTATAAACCAGGGCGACAATGAAAAACTGTTTTTT
-	many	TRBV20-1	TRBJ2-1	CSAAYYEQFF	TGCAGTGCTGCGTATTATGAGCAGTTCTTC
TRBD1	many	TRBV27	TRBJ2-1	CASSFRTRDRVEQFF	TGTGCCAGCAGTTTCCGAACCCGGGACAGGGTTGAGCAGTTCTTC
TRBD1	few	TRBV5-1	TRBJ2-1	CASSWDSLGSYNEQFF	TGCGCCAGCAGCTGGGACAGCCTGGGGTCCTACAATGAGCAGTTCTTC
TRBD1	many	TRBV12-3/TRBV12-4	TRBJ2-2	CATPATGGNTGELFF	TGTGCCACCCCAGCGACAGGGGGGAACACCGGGGAGCTGTTTTTT
-	many	TRBV20-1	TRBJ2-7	CSAPTTVGGRYEQYF	TGCAGTGCTCCAACAACAGTGGGGGGTCGCTACGAGCAGTACTTC
-	many	TRBV5-4	TRBJ2-7	CASSSHRDPYEQYF	TGTGCCAGCAGCTCTCACAGGGATCCCTACGAGCAGTACTTC
-	many	TRBV29-1	TRBJ2-3	CSVPTASLTDTQYF	TGCAGCGTCCCAACGGCGAGCCTCACAGATACGCAGTATTTT
TRBD2	many	TRBV5-1	TRBJ2-5	CASSFFGLADYQETQYF	TGCGCCAGCAGCTTCTTCGGACTAGCGGATTACCAAGAGACCCAGTACTTC
TRBD1	many	TRBV4-1	TRBJ2-3	CASSQDGQDALLNTQYF	TGCGCCAGCAGCCAAGATGGACAGGACGCTTTACTTAATACGCAGTATTTT
TRBD2	few	TRBV20-1	TRBJ2-7	CSAGRPGLALSQYF	TGCAGTGCCGGGAGGCCGGGACTAGCCTTGTCGCAGTACTTC
-	-	TRBV28	TRBJ1-2	CATQTLLVGGYTF	TGTGCCACCCAAACCCTTTTGGTAGGTGGCTACACCTTC
TRBD1	many	TRBV5-1	TRBJ2-5	CASCRTGAFQETQYF	TGCGCCAGCTGCCGGACAGGGGCTTTCCAAGAGACCCAGTACTTC
-	many	TRBV20-1	TRBJ1-4	CSARETPNEKLFF	TGCAGTGCTAGAGAGACGCCAAATGAAAAACTGTTTTTT
-	many	TRBV3-1	TRBJ2-3	CASSQGGIGDTQYF	TGTGCCAGCAGCCAAGGGGGTATTGGGGATACGCAGTATTTT
-	-	TRBV12-3/TRBV12-4	TRBJ1-2	CASSLEVLEGVGEGYTF	TGTGCCAGCAGTTTAGAGGTCTTGGAGGGCGTCGGAGAAGGCTACACCTTC
TRBD2	-	TRBV15	TRBJ2-1	CATSRDKGGRPHNEQFF	TGTGCCACCAGCAGAGATAAGGGCGGGAGGCCCCACAATGAGCAGTTCTTC
TRBD2	few	TRBV7-2	TRBJ2-1	CASSLAHGIAGGLSEQFF	TGTGCCAGCAGCTTAGCTCACGGGATCGCGGGGGGCTTAAGTGAGCAGTTCTTC
TRBD2	-	TRBV4-1	TRBJ2-1	CASSQDPPTGTSGTYNEQFF	TGCGCCAGCAGCCAAGATCCCCCAACAGGGACTAGCGGGACCTACAATGAGCAGTTCTTC
-	many	TRBV7-9	TRBJ1-1	CASSLGGGGTVNTEAFF	TGTGCCAGCAGCTTAGGGGGCGGGGGTACGGTGAACACTGAAGCTTTCTTT
-	many	TRBV20-1	TRBJ1-2	CSARKPNRENYGYTF	TGCAGTGCTCGGAAGCCGAACAGGGAGAACTATGGCTACACCTTC
-	-	TRBV21-1	TRBJ2-1	CASARLAGIRPPDEQFF	TGTGCCAGCGCAAGACTAGCGGGAATCCGGCCGCCTGATGAGCAGTTCTTC
TRBD1	many	TRBV5-1	TRBJ2-6	CASSLDTGAGANVLTF	TGCGCCAGCAGCTTGGATACAGGGGCCGGGGCCAACGTCCTGACTTTC
-	few	TRBV19	TRBJ1-4	CASSIRSSEKLFF	TGTGCCAGTAGTATAAGGAGTTCTGAAAAACTGTTTTTT
TRBD2	-	TRBV7-2	TRBJ2-2	CASSSVTSGAGELFF	TGTGCCAGCAGCTCCGTCACTAGCGGCGCCGGGGAGCTGTTTTTT
-	many	TRBV20-1	TRBJ2-2	CSARDPDGTGELFF	TGCAGTGCTAGAGATCCAGACGGCACCGGGGAGCTGTTTTTT
-	few	TRBV20-1	TRBJ2-3	CSARDPGRARTDTQYF	TGCAGTGCTAGAGATCCCGGGCGGGCGCGCACAGATACGCAGTATTTT
TRBD1	few	TRBV7-2	TRBJ2-2	CASSRTGVTGELFF	TGTGCCAGCAGCCGGACAGGGGTCACCGGGGAGCTGTTTTTT
-	many	TRBV10-3	TRBJ2-1	CAISAVVRDEQFF	TGTGCCATCAGCGCAGTTGTAAGGGATGAGCAGTTCTTC
TRBD2	many	TRBV18	TRBJ2-3	CASSPLAGASDTQYF	TGTGCCAGCTCACCCCTAGCGGGAGCCTCAGATACGCAGTATTTT